Here is one TCR beta chain with its context. These data originate in a study of beta chain features in type 1 diabetes. In the study overall: Cells sorted and examined across all samples totaled approximately 100 million.

Every isolated RNA sample was fully reverse transcribed, so sequencing captured expressed TCRB transcripts. Only in-frame clones appear in the TCRdb table, and some are missing; sequencing was by immunoSEQ multiplex PCR. The data contain about 930,000 clones, roughly 15% of them singletons. CDR3 length: 14 residues. J was trimmed by 2 bases and V by 8 bases; bases with no gene match: 9. In germline, CDR1 is SGHNT, CDR2 YYREEE (reference sequence). Sequencing input: naive CD4+ T cells from blood. This TCR was sampled from a woman in her late teens or twenties in good health. The genes are TRBV5-4 and TRBJ2-7; TRBD1 aligns across 8 bases. CDR3 coding DNA: TGTGCCAGTCAGACTTCACAGGGGGCCTACGAGCAGTACTTC. As protein: CASQTSQGAYEQYF.